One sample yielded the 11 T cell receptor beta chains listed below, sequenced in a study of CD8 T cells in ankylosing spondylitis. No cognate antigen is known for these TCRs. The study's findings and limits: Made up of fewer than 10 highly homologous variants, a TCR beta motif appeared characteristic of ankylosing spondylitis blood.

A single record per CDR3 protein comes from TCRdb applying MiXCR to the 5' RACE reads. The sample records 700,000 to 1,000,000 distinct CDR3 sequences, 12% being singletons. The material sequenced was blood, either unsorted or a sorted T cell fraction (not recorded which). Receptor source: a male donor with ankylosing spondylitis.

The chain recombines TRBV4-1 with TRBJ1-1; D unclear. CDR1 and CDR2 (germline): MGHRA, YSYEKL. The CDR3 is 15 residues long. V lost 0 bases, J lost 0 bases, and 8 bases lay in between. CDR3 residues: CASSQEARMNTEAFF. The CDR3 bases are TGCGCCAGCAGCCAAGAAGCTAGGATGAACACTGAAGCTTTCTTT.

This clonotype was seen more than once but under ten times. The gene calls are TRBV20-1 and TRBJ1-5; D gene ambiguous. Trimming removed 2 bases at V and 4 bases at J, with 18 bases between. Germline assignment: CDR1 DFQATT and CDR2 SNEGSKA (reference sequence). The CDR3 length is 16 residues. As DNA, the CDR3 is TGCAGTGCTAGATCATATGGAGGGCAGTTTAATCAGCCCCAGCATTTT. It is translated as CSARSYGGQFNQPQHF.

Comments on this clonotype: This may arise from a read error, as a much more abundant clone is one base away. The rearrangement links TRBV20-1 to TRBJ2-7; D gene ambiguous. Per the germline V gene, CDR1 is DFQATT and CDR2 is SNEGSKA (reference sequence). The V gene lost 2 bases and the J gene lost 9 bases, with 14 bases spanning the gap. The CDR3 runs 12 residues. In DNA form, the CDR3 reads TGCAGTGCTAGACTTGAAGTGGGCGGGCAGTACTTC. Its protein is CSARLEVGGQYF.

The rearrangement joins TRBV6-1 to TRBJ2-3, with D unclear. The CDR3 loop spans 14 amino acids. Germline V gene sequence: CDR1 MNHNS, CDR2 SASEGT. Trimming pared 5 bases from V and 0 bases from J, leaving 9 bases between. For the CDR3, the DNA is TGTGCCAGCAGTCCCTCCTCGAGCACAGATACGCAGTATTTT. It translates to CASSPSSSTDTQYF.

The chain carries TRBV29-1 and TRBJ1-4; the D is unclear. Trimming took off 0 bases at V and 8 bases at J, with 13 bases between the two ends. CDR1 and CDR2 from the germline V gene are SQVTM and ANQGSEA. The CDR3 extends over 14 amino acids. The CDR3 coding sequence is TGCAGCGTTGAAGATCTAGCGGGAGGGGAAAAACTGTTTTTT. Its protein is CSVEDLAGGEKLFF.

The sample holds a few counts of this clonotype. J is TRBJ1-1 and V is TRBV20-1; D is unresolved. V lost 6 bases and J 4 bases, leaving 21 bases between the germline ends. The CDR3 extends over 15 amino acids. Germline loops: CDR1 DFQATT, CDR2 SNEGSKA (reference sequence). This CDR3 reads CSAPRSGLRFTEAFF. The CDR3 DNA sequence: TGCAGTGCCCCCAGGTCGGGGTTACGGTTCACTGAAGCTTTCTTT.

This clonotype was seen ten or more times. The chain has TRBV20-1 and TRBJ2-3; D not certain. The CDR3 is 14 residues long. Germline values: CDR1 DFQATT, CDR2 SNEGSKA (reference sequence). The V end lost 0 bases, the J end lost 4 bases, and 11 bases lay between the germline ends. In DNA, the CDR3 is TGCAGTGCTAGAGATCCGGGTGGGTCAGATACGCAGTATTTT. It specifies CSARDPGGSDTQYF.

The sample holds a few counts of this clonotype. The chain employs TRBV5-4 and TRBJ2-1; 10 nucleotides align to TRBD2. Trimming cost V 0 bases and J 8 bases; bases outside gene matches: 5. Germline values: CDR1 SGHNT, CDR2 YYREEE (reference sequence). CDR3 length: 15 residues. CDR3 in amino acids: CASSLDPLAGDEQFF. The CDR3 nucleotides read TGTGCCAGCAGCTTGGACCCCCTAGCGGGAGATGAGCAGTTCTTC.

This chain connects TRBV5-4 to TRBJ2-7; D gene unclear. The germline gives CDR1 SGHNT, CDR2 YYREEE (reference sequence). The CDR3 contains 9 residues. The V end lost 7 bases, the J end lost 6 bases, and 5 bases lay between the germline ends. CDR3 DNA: TGTGCCAGCCGCCGCGAGCAGTACTTC. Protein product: CASRREQYF. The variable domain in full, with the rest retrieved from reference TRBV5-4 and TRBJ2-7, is ETGVTQSPTHLIKTRGQQVTLRCSSQSGHNTVSWYQQALGQGPQFIFQYYREEENGRGNFPPRFSGLQFPNYSSELNVNALELDDSALYLCASRREQYFGPGTRLTVT.

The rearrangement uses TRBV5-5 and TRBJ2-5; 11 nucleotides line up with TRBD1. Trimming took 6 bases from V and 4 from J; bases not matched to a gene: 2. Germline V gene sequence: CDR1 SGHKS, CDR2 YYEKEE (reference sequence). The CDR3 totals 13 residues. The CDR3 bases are TGTGCCAGCATGGACAGGGGGCCAGAGACCCAGTACTTC. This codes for CASMDRGPETQYF.

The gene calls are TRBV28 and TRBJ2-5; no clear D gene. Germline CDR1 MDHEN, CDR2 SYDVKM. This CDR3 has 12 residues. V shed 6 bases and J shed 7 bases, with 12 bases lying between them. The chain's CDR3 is CASSLQFGTQYF. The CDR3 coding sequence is TGTGCCAGCAGCCTTCAGTTCGGGACCCAGTACTTC.